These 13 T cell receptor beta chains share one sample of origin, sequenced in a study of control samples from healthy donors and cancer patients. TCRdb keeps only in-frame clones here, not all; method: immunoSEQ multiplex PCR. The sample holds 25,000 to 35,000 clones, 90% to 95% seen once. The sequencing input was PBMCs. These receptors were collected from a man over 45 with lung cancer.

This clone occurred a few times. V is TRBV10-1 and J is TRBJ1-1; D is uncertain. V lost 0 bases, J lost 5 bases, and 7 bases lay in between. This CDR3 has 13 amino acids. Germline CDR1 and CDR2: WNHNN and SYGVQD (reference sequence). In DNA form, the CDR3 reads TGCGCCAGCAGTGAGTCGAGGGCTACTGAAGCTTTCTTT. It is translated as CASSESRATEAFF.

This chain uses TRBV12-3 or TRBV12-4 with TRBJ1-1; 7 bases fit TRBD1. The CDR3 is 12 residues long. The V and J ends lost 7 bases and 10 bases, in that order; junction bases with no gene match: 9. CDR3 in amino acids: CASTFGQAVAFF. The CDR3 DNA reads TGTGCCAGCACCTTCGGACAGGCGGTAGCTTTCTTT.

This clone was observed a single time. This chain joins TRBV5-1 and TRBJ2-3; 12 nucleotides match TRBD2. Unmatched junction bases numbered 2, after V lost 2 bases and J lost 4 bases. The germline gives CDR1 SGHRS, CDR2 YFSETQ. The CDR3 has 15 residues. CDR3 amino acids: CASSFTSGGPDTQYF. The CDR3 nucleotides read TGCGCCAGCAGCTTTACTAGCGGGGGGCCAGATACGCAGTATTTT. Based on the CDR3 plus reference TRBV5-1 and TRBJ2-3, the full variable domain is KAGVTQTPRYLIKTRGQQVTLSCSPISGHRSVSWYQQTPGQGLQFLFEYFSETQRNKGNFPGRFSGRQFSNSRSEMNVSTLELGDSALYLCASSFTSGGPDTQYFGPGTRLTVL.

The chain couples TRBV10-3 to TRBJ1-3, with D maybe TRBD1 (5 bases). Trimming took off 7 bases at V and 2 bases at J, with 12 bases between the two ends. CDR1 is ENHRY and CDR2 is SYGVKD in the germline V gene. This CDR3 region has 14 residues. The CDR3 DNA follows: TGTGCCATCAAGGAGGGGCCTCCTGGAAACACCATATATTTT. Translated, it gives CAIKEGPPGNTIYF.

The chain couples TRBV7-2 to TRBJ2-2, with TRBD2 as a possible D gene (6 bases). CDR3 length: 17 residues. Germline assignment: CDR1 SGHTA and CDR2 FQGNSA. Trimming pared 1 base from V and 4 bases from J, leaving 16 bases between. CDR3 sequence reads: CASSLVAGNDGTGELFF. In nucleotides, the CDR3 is TGTGCCAGCAGCTTAGTGGCGGGGAATGACGGCACCGGGGAGCTGTTTTTT.

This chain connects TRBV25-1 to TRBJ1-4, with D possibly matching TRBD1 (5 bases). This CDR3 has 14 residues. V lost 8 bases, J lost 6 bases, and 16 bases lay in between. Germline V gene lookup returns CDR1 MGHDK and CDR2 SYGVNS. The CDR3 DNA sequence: TGTGCCAGCGAGTCCGGGGCAGTCGATGAAAAACTGTTTTTT. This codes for CASESGAVDEKLFF.

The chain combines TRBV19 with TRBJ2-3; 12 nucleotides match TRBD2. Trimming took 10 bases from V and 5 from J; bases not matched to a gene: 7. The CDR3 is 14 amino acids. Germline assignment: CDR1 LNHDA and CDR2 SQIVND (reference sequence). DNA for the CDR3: TGTGCCACCGCACTAGCGGGGGGTGGAGATACGCAGTATTTT. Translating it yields CATALAGGGDTQYF.

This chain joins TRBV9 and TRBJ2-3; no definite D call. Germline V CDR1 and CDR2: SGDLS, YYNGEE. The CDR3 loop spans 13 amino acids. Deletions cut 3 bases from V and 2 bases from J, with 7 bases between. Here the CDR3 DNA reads TGTGCCAGCAGCGCAGTGATCACAGATACGCAGTATTTT. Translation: CASSAVITDTQYF.

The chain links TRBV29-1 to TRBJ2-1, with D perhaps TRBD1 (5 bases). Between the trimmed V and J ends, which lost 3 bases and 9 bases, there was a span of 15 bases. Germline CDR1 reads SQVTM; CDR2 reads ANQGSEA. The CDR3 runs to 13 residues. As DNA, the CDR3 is TGCAGCGTTGAGGGCGGCAGGGTGGTTGAGCAGTTCTTC. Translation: CSVEGGRVVEQFF.

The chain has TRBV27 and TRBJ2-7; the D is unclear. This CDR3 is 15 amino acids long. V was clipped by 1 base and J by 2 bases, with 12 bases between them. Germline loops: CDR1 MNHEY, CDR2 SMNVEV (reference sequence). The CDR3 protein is CASSLYGLGPYEQYF. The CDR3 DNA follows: TGTGCCAGCAGTTTATATGGCCTCGGACCCTACGAGCAGTACTTC.

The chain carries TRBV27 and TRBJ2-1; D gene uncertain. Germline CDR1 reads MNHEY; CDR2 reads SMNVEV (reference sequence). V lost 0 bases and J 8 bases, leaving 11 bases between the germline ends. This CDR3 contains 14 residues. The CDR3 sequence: CASSLSSPDDEQFF. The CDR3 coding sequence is TGTGCCAGCAGTTTATCTTCACCGGACGATGAGCAGTTCTTC.

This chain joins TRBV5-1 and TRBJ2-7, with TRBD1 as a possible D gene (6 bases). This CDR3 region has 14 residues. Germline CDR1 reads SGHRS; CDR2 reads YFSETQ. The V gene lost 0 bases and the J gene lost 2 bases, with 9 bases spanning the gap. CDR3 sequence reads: CASSLEQGPYEQYF. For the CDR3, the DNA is TGCGCCAGCAGCTTGGAACAGGGACCCTACGAGCAGTACTTC.

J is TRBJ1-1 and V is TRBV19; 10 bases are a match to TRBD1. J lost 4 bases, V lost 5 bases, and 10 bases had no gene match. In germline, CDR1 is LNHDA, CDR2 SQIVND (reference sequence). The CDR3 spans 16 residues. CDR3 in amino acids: CASSPDRGLPSTEAFF. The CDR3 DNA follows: TGTGCCAGTAGTCCCGACAGGGGGCTCCCCAGCACTGAAGCTTTCTTT.